The 27 T cell receptor beta chains given below trace back to one sample, sequenced in a study of cytomegalovirus exposure and HLA in healthy donors. Primers: 60 Vbeta forward and 13 Jbeta reverse. TCRdb's copy holds only in-frame clones and misses some; the assay was immunoSEQ multiplex PCR. The profile covers roughly 200,000 clones, with over 80% appearing a single time and 1% to 1.5% taken by the ten largest. Input material: PBMCs. All receptors derive from a man aged 30-40 years in good health and CMV-seronegative.

This clone was detected ten times or more. The chain joins TRBV13 to TRBJ1-1; D is undetermined. This CDR3 comprises 12 residues. Trimming left V 4 bases short and J 8 bases short, with 11 bases between. Germline V gene sequence: CDR1 PRHDT, CDR2 FYEKMQ (reference sequence). Here the CDR3 DNA reads TGTGCCAGCAGCTCAGACCCCGGGGAAGCTTTCTTT. Protein product: CASSSDPGEAFF.

The gene calls are TRBV15 and TRBJ1-1; D perhaps matches TRBD1 (5 bases). V was clipped by 5 bases and J by 6 bases, with 25 bases between them. CDR3 length equals 17 residues. Germline assignment: CDR1 LNHNV and CDR2 YYDKDF (reference sequence). CDR3 sequence (DNA): TGTGCCACCAGCCCAAGGTCAGGGTCTAGAATTTGGGCTGAAGCTTTCTTT. Encoded protein: CATSPRSGSRIWAEAFF.

This rearrangement joins TRBV29-1 to TRBJ1-1; D is perhaps TRBD1 (6 bases). V gave up 7 bases and J gave up 4 bases, with 16 bases separating them. This CDR3 has 13 residues. Germline CDR1 is SQVTM and CDR2 is ANQGSEA. The CDR3 sequence: CSATRGEVTEAFF. The DNA for the CDR3 is TGCAGCGCCACCAGGGGTGAGGTCACTGAAGCTTTCTTT.

With regard to this clone: At one end the junction does not follow the germline gene, possibly because of a read error. This chain links TRBV25-1 with TRBJ2-5, with TRBD2 matching 10 bases. The CDR3 sequence is 15 residues long. Looked up from germline, CDR1 is MGHDK and CDR2 is SYGVNS. The CDR3 nucleotides read TGTGCCAGTAGTGCCTGGACTAGCGGCCAAGAGACCCAGTACTTC. Amino acid sequence: CASSAWTSGQETQYF. The entire variable domain, with the rest obtained from reference TRBV25-1 and TRBJ2-5, is as follows: EADIYQTPRYLVIGTGKKITLECSQTMGHDKMYWYQQDPGMELHLIHYSYGVNSTEKGDLSSESTVSRIRTEHFPLTLESARPSHTSQYLCASSAWTSGQETQYFGPGTRLLVL.

The chain is built from TRBV28 and TRBJ1-1; D not certain. Trimming stripped 6 bases from V and 1 base from J, with 9 bases between. The CDR3 has 13 amino acids. CDR1 and CDR2 from the germline V gene are MDHEN and SYDVKM. CDR3 loop: CASSQVRNTEAFF. The CDR3 DNA is TGTGCCAGCAGCCAAGTTAGGAACACTGAAGCTTTCTTT.

This clone was observed a few times. A junction end diverges from the germline sequence, so it may reflect a read error. The rearrangement links TRBV4-3 to TRBJ2-6, with D perhaps matching TRBD1 (5 bases). From germline, CDR1 is LGHNA and CDR2 YSLEER. This CDR3 has 16 residues. This CDR3 is CASSQDSSSGANGLTF. CDR3 nucleotides: TGCGCCAGCAGCCAAGATTCAAGCTCTGGGGCCAACGGCCTGACTTTC.

V gene TRBV5-1 combines with J gene TRBJ2-7, with D tentatively TRBD2 (6 bases). Germline lookup yields CDR1 SGHRS and CDR2 YFSETQ. The V gene lost 2 bases and the J gene lost 2 bases, with 14 bases spanning the gap. This CDR3 region has 15 residues. The CDR3 DNA is TGCGCCAGCAGCTTAGGCGCGGGGTTTACCTACGAGCAGTACTTC. Its protein product is CASSLGAGFTYEQYF.

The V gene is TRBV27, the J gene TRBJ2-7; 8 bases are a match to TRBD1. The CDR3 loop spans 15 amino acids. The germline V gene has CDR1 MNHEY and CDR2 SMNVEV (reference sequence). The V gene end was trimmed by 5 bases and the J gene end by 5 bases; junction bases not matched to a gene: 11. This CDR3 is CASSRAGTGNDEQYF. The CDR3 nucleotides are TGTGCCAGCAGTCGCGCCGGGACAGGTAACGACGAGCAGTACTTC.

The rearrangement links TRBV7-2 to TRBJ2-1; maybe TRBD2 (6 bases). This CDR3 has 16 amino acids. V dropped 0 bases and J dropped 3 bases, with 12 bases sitting between them. The germline V gene has CDR1 SGHTA and CDR2 FQGNSA. The CDR3 coding sequence is TGTGCCAGCAGCTTAGCAGGCGGAGGGTTCTACAATGAGCAGTTCTTC. It specifies CASSLAGGGFYNEQFF.

This chain joins TRBV6-1 and TRBJ1-2; D might be TRBD1 (6 bases). Germline CDR1 is MNHNS and CDR2 is SASEGT. CDR3 length: 15 amino acids. V was clipped by 3 bases and J by 8 bases, with 19 bases between them. The CDR3 spells CASSDSFQGQRGYTF. The DNA of the CDR3 is TGTGCCAGCAGTGATTCTTTTCAGGGACAACGGGGCTACACCTTC.

The chain has TRBV7-8 and TRBJ1-6; D unresolved. V lost 5 bases to trimming and J lost 9 bases, with 14 bases between them. Germline V lookup: CDR1 SGHVS, CDR2 FQNEAQ. CDR3 length equals 14 residues. The CDR3 protein is CASSQPLSGSPLHF. Written as DNA, the CDR3 is TGTGCCAGCAGCCAGCCCCTGTCGGGTTCACCCCTCCACTTT.

The chain combines TRBV2 with TRBJ2-2; 10 bases fit TRBD2. The CDR3 totals 15 residues. Losses at the gene ends were 4 bases for V and 4 bases for J; bases not matched to a gene: 3. Per germline, CDR1 SNHLY and CDR2 FYNNEI. CDR3 loop: CASSALAGSTGELFF. CDR3 sequence (DNA): TGTGCCAGCAGTGCACTAGCGGGAAGCACCGGGGAGCTGTTTTTT. Based on the CDR3 plus reference TRBV2 and TRBJ2-2, the full variable domain is EPEVTQTPSHQVTQMGQEVILRCVPISNHLYFYWYRQILGQKVEFLVSFYNNEISEKSEIFDDQFSVERPDGSNFTLKIRSTKLEDSAMYFCASSALAGSTGELFFGEGSRLTVL.

This chain connects TRBV6-5 to TRBJ1-5, with TRBD1 as a possible D gene (5 bases). The CDR3 contains 13 residues. Germline V CDR1 and CDR2: MNHEY, SVGAGI. Trimming stripped 7 bases from V and 5 bases from J, with 12 bases between. CDR3 loop: CASTRGEDQPQHF. CDR3 DNA sequence: TGTGCCAGCACCCGGGGGGAGGATCAGCCCCAGCATTTT.

V is TRBV29-1 and J is TRBJ2-7; the D gene is possibly TRBD1 (6 bases). This CDR3 comprises 12 residues. Trimming pared 0 bases from V and 7 bases from J, leaving 10 bases between. Per the germline V gene, CDR1 is SQVTM and CDR2 is ANQGSEA. The CDR3 loop reads CSVEETGREQYF. CDR3 bases: TGCAGCGTTGAAGAAACAGGGCGAGAGCAGTACTTC.

This rearrangement joins TRBV10-3 to TRBJ2-1, with 7 positions matching TRBD2. CDR1 and CDR2 from the germline V gene are ENHRY and SYGVKD. This CDR3 is built from 15 residues. After removal of 0 bases from V and 6 bases from J, the junction contained 5 bases not matched to a gene. Written as DNA, the CDR3 is TGTGCCATCAGTGAGTCCGGGGGAGGGCTCAATGAGCAGTTCTTC. This sequence encodes CAISESGGGLNEQFF.

The chain couples TRBV7-9 to TRBJ1-1; the match to TRBD1 covers 8 bases. The V gene's germline CDR1 is SEHNR and CDR2 FQNEAQ (reference sequence). The J segment lost 1 base and the V segment lost 6 bases, leaving 7 bases of the junction unmatched. This CDR3 spans 15 amino acids. CDR3 residues: CASSLPGGWNTEAFF. The CDR3 DNA is TGTGCCAGCAGTCTACCAGGGGGCTGGAACACTGAAGCTTTCTTT. Full variable domain (missing parts from reference TRBV7-9 and TRBJ1-1): DTGVSQNPRHKITKRGQNVTFRCDPISEHNRLYWYRQTLGQGPEFLTYFQNEAQLEKSRLLSDRFSAERPKGSFSTLEIQRTEQGDSAMYLCASSLPGGWNTEAFFGQGTRLTVV.

This clone was observed a single time. This rearrangement joins TRBV28 to TRBJ1-5, with D tentatively TRBD1 (5 bases). The germline gives CDR1 MDHEN, CDR2 SYDVKM. The V end was cut by 1 base, the J end by 1 base, with 11 bases between. This CDR3 is 16 amino acids long. Here the CDR3 reads CASSLSGGPSNQPQHF. As DNA, the CDR3 is TGTGCCAGCAGTTTATCGGGGGGACCCAGCAATCAGCCCCAGCATTTT. Full variable domain (outside the CDR3, taken from reference TRBV28 and TRBJ1-5): DVKVTQSSRYLVKRTGEKVFLECVQDMDHENMFWYRQDPGLGLRLIYFSYDVKMKEKGDIPEGYSVSREKKERFSLILESASTNQTSMYLCASSLSGGPSNQPQHFGDGTRLSIL.

This clone was counted a single time. This chain connects TRBV5-1 to TRBJ1-4; D unresolved. Trimming cost V 4 bases and J 0 bases, with 7 bases left between them. In germline, CDR1 is SGHRS, CDR2 YFSETQ. CDR3 length equals 14 residues. Written as DNA, the CDR3 is TGCGCCAGCAGCCAGTCTGCAACTAATGAAAAACTGTTTTTT. Its translation is CASSQSATNEKLFF.

The gene calls are TRBV5-1 and TRBJ2-3; tentative D call: TRBD1 (5 bases). V lost 0 bases, J lost 2 bases, and 7 bases lay in between. CDR1 and CDR2 (germline): SGHRS, YFSETQ. The CDR3 has 14 amino acids. CDR3 sequence reads: CASSLATATDTQYF. The CDR3 DNA reads as TGCGCCAGCAGCTTGGCGACAGCCACAGATACGCAGTATTTT.

This CDR3 is CASRQPGQNIQYF. CDR3 sequence (DNA): TGTGCCAGCAGACAACCAGGGCAGAACATTCAGTACTTC. The rearrangement links TRBV5-4 to TRBJ2-4; possible D gene TRBD1, 5 bases. Trimming pared 5 bases from V and 7 bases from J, leaving 13 bases between. This CDR3 has 13 amino acids. Germline assignment: CDR1 SGHNT and CDR2 YYREEE (reference sequence).

This clone was found once. V usage is TRBV25-1 and J usage is TRBJ2-1, with 8 nucleotides matching TRBD1. V dropped 5 bases and J dropped 6; count of bases not matched to a gene: 0. CDR3 length: 12 amino acids. CDR1 MGHDK and CDR2 SYGVNS come from the germline V gene. CDR3: CASSTGGNEQFF. The CDR3 region has the DNA TGTGCCAGCAGTACAGGGGGCAATGAGCAGTTCTTC.

This clone was recorded only once. The gene calls are TRBV6-6 and TRBJ2-3; D unclear. The germline CDR1 and CDR2 sequences are MNHNY and SVGAGI (reference sequence). Trimming removed 0 bases from V and 2 bases from J, with 6 bases in between. CDR3 length: 14 amino acids. The DNA of the CDR3 is TGTGCCAGCAGTTACTCGGGCCACACAGATACGCAGTATTTT. Translation gives CASSYSGHTDTQYF.

The V and J genes are TRBV5-1 and TRBJ1-1; TRBD1 agrees at 7 bases. The trim removed 3 bases at V and 4 bases at J, leaving 9 bases unmatched. This CDR3 is 15 amino acids long. The germline CDR1 and CDR2 sequences are SGHRS and YFSETQ. CDR3 coding DNA: TGCGCCAGCAGCTACAGGGGTCATATTGGCACTGAAGCTTTCTTT. Protein: CASSYRGHIGTEAFF.

The rearrangement uses TRBV9 and TRBJ2-2; 12 bases fit TRBD2. Germline V gives CDR1 SGDLS, CDR2 YYNGEE. The V and J ends lost 0 bases and 4 bases, in that order; junction bases with no gene match: 4. This CDR3 has 17 amino acids. CDR3 in amino acids: CASSVGLAGAGTGELFF. In nucleotides, the CDR3 is TGTGCCAGCAGCGTAGGACTAGCGGGAGCAGGCACCGGGGAGCTGTTTTTT.

V and J are TRBV5-1 and TRBJ1-4, with D unresolved. The germline V gene encodes CDR1 SGHRS and CDR2 YFSETQ. V lost 4 bases to trimming and J lost 0 bases, with 10 bases between them. The CDR3 loop spans 15 amino acids. The CDR3 is CASSPEPATNEKLFF. CDR3 coding DNA: TGCGCCAGCAGCCCGGAGCCGGCAACTAATGAAAAACTGTTTTTT.

This sequence joins TRBV30 and TRBJ2-1, with TRBD2 matching 7 bases. Trimming cost V 5 bases and J 2 bases; bases outside gene matches: 9. CDR1 and CDR2 from the germline V gene are GTSNPN and SVGIG (reference sequence). The length of the CDR3 is 15 residues. CDR3 nucleotide sequence: TGTGCCTGGTGTCGGGGCGGGGGTACCTACAATGAGCAGTTCTTC. The encoded protein is CAWCRGGGTYNEQFF.

The chain has TRBV2 and TRBJ1-2, with no clear D. Germline V gene sequence: CDR1 SNHLY, CDR2 FYNNEI. V dropped 5 bases and J dropped 1 base, with 5 bases sitting between them. This CDR3 is 12 amino acids long. CDR3 in amino acids: CASSPYNYGYTF. CDR3 DNA sequence: TGTGCCAGCAGTCCGTATAACTATGGCTACACCTTC.